A single sample gave rise to the 10 T cell receptor beta chains below, sequenced in a study of T cells in Graves' hyperthyroidism and ophthalmopathy. TCR beta CDR3 regions were amplified from RNA. The study used the HTBI primer set for a first-round RT-PCR of the TCR CDR3. TCRdb ran MiXCR on the multiplex PCR reads and lists one entry per CDR3 protein. Of about 700,000 distinct CDR3 sequences listed, 40% to 55% are singletons. The specimen was peripheral blood or thyroid tissue (not recorded which). These receptors were collected from an adult man with Graves' disease, either hyperthyroidism or ophthalmopathy (not recorded which).

This chain joins TRBV7-9 and TRBJ2-7; tentatively, D is TRBD1 (5 bases). Looked up from germline, CDR1 is SEHNR and CDR2 is FQNEAQ (reference sequence). CDR3 length: 15 residues. V gave up 3 bases and J gave up 5 bases, with 17 bases separating them. CDR3 amino acids: CASSLEPRGFNEQYF. Here the CDR3 DNA reads TGTGCCAGCAGCTTGGAACCTAGGGGTTTCAACGAGCAGTACTTC.

The chain has TRBV29-1 and TRBJ1-2; D is undetermined. Germline assignment: CDR1 SQVTM and CDR2 ANQGSEA. Trimming took off 8 bases at V and 5 bases at J, with 15 bases between the two ends. This CDR3 has 12 residues. The CDR3 loop reads CSIRAGGYGYTF. For the CDR3, the DNA is TGCAGCATAAGAGCCGGAGGTTATGGCTACACCTTC.

The chain recombines TRBV7-8 with TRBJ2-7, with 11 bases matching TRBD1. Unmatched junction bases numbered 4, after V lost 4 bases and J lost 2 bases. The CDR3 length is 15 residues. Germline assignment: CDR1 SGHVS and CDR2 FQNEAQ. The CDR3 region has the DNA TGTGCCAGCAGCTCGGGACAGGGGGTTACCTACGAGCAGTACTTC. Its protein product is CASSSGQGVTYEQYF. The full variable domain, in which reference TRBV7-8 and TRBJ2-7 provide the parts outside the CDR3, is GAGVSQSPRYKVAKRGQDVALRCDPISGHVSLFWYQQALGQGPEFLTYFQNEAQLDKSGLPSDRFFAERPEGSVSTLKIQRTQQEDSAVYLCASSSGQGVTYEQYFGPGTRLTVT.

Remarks on this clonotype: Since a much larger clone is just one base distant, this may be a read error. The CDR3 region has the DNA TGTGCCGCCAGTGGAAGTGACTATAGCAATCAGCCCCAGCATTTT. Encoded protein: CAASGSDYSNQPQHF. V gene TRBV24-1 combines with J gene TRBJ1-5; no clear D gene. CDR1 KGHDR and CDR2 SFDVKD come from the germline V gene. The CDR3 is 15 amino acids.

V gene TRBV19 combines with J gene TRBJ2-7, with 11 bases matching TRBD1. CDR1 and CDR2 (germline): LNHDA, SQIVND (reference sequence). The CDR3 covers 15 residues. J lost 3 bases, V lost 5 bases, and 6 bases had no gene match. The CDR3 nucleotides are TGTGCCAGTAGTGTCCGGGACAGGGGGGACTACGAGCAGTACTTC. Translating gives CASSVRDRGDYEQYF. The full variable domain, rest sourced from reference TRBV19 and TRBJ2-7, is DGGITQSPKYLFRKEGQNVTLSCEQNLNHDAMYWYRQDPGQGLRLIYYSQIVNDFQKGDIAEGYSVSREKKESFPLTVTSAQKNPTAFYLCASSVRDRGDYEQYFGPGTRLTVT.

CDR3 residues: CASLAGGPYEQYF. In DNA, the CDR3 is TGTGCTAGCCTAGCGGGAGGGCCCTACGAGCAGTACTTC. The chain couples TRBV10-3 to TRBJ2-7, with 12 bases aligning to TRBD2. CDR3 length: 13 residues. Germline CDR1 ENHRY, CDR2 SYGVKD.

This clonotype has a handful of counts. This rearrangement joins TRBV4-2 to TRBJ2-6; D gene unclear. Germline CDR1 is LGHNA and CDR2 is YNFKEQ. This CDR3 contains 16 residues. Trimming removed 1 base from V and 11 bases from J, with 18 bases in between. In DNA, the CDR3 is TGTGCCAGCAGCCAAGCCATCCGGGCCGGCGAATACGTCCTGACTTTC. Encoded protein: CASSQAIRAGEYVLTF.

This clonotype occurred many times. The J gene is TRBJ2-7, the V gene TRBV7-9; possible D gene TRBD1, 6 bases. In germline, CDR1 is SEHNR, CDR2 FQNEAQ (reference sequence). Trimming removed 2 bases at V and 5 bases at J, with 13 bases between. The CDR3 covers 14 residues. The CDR3 bases are TGTGCCAGCAGCTTACCCGGGTACAGGGACGAGCAGTACTTC. Translated: CASSLPGYRDEQYF. Complete variable domain (other parts from reference TRBV7-9 and TRBJ2-7): DTGVSQNPRHKITKRGQNVTFRCDPISEHNRLYWYRQTLGQGPEFLTYFQNEAQLEKSRLLSDRFSAERPKGSFSTLEIQRTEQGDSAMYLCASSLPGYRDEQYFGPGTRLTVT.

The V gene is TRBV6-5, the J gene TRBJ1-5, with D hard to call. The CDR3 totals 14 residues. The ends were cut back, 5 bases at V and 2 bases at J, with 10 bases in the middle. The germline V gene has CDR1 MNHEY and CDR2 SVGAGI. CDR3 amino acids: CASSHPGGNQPQHF. The CDR3 DNA reads as TGTGCCAGCAGTCACCCCGGAGGCAATCAGCCCCAGCATTTT.

This clonotype has ten or more counts. The V call is TRBV20-1, the J call TRBJ1-2; the D is unclear. The germline V gene has CDR1 DFQATT and CDR2 SNEGSKA (reference sequence). Trimming left V 6 bases short and J 4 bases short, with 15 bases between. This CDR3 is 13 amino acids long. DNA of the CDR3: TGCAGTGCCCTCCTCGGCCAGAGCTATGGCTACACCTTC. It is translated as CSALLGQSYGYTF.